This entry is about one TCR beta chain. Its antigen is unidentified. V was clipped by 4 bases and J by 8 bases; unmatched bases: 12. Germline assignment: CDR1 SGHRS and CDR2 YFSETQ. This CDR3 has 15 residues. This entry is derived from a study of T cell responses to AZD1222 COVID-19 vaccine. Findings and caveats of the study: Baseline seropositives among AZD1222 recipients totaled only five to seven.

This table comes from immunoSEQ multiplex PCR, and its TCRdb copy is limited to in-frame clones, with some not included. This table holds over 150,000 clones, roughly 92% found once. The sequence was collected from an adult in good health. The chain combines TRBV5-1 with TRBJ2-1; 7 bases align to TRBD2. This material consisted of peripheral blood, taken on day 0 of AZD1222 vaccination. This chain's CDR3 is CASSPWTSTGDEQFF. The CDR3 region has the DNA TGCGCCAGCAGCCCATGGACTAGTACGGGGGATGAGCAGTTCTTC.